These 15 T cell receptor beta chains share one sample of origin, sequenced in a study of shared clonotypes between healthy human individuals (dated by TCRdb to about 2020). The protocol used for the library was the immunoSEQ multiplex PCR assay. What TCRdb holds here is the immuneACCESS table cut down to in-frame rearrangements. Part of the clones is not present; checked against another copy, under half of the missing clones reflect an unresolved V gene, and the others are unexplained. This sample lists around 2.5 million clones; under 95% were detected once. The top ten hold more than 0.35% of the sample. The sample was naive CD4+ T cells from PBMCs. Reading the label with the study, this specimen's cell subset or site is: CD45RA+ positively selected. All receptors come from a man between 18 and 29 years old in good health. Some clones in this sample may be carry-over from other donors' samples.

This clone was counted once. This sequence joins TRBV5-1 and TRBJ2-1, with 8 bases fitting TRBD2. Trimming took 4 bases from V and 9 from J; bases not matched to a gene: 33. This CDR3 spans 22 amino acids. Germline V lookup: CDR1 SGHRS, CDR2 YFSETQ. The CDR3 here is CASSRDGVLGLGTRGLRTEQFF. The DNA of the CDR3 is TGCGCCAGCAGCCGGGACGGGGTGCTTGGACTTGGGACTAGAGGTTTAAGGACTGAGCAGTTCTTC. The full variable domain, in which reference TRBV5-1 and TRBJ2-1 provide the parts outside the CDR3, is KAGVTQTPRYLIKTRGQQVTLSCSPISGHRSVSWYQQTPGQGLQFLFEYFSETQRNKGNFPGRFSGRQFSNSRSEMNVSTLELGDSALYLCASSRDGVLGLGTRGLRTEQFFGPGTRLTVL.

The gene calls are TRBV5-1 and TRBJ2-7; 10 nucleotides align to TRBD1. CDR1 and CDR2 (germline): SGHRS, YFSETQ. J lost 4 bases, V lost 2 bases, and 12 bases had no gene match. CDR3 length: 17 residues. The DNA of the CDR3 is TGCGCCAGCAGCTTAAGCCAGGGACAGGGGACCTATTACGAGCAGTACTTC. Its translation is CASSLSQGQGTYYEQYF.

The chain couples TRBV6-1 to TRBJ1-5, with D perhaps matching TRBD1 (5 bases). Germline lookup yields CDR1 MNHNS and CDR2 SASEGT. This CDR3 comprises 17 residues. V lost 2 bases to trimming and J lost 0 bases, with 14 bases between them. CDR3 region: CASSESGGAYSNQPQHF. The CDR3 coding sequence is TGTGCCAGCAGTGAAAGTGGGGGAGCCTATAGCAATCAGCCCCAGCATTTT.

This rearrangement joins TRBV27 to TRBJ1-2; TRBD1 is a possible D gene (6 bases). This CDR3 has 17 residues. Germline CDR1 is MNHEY and CDR2 is SMNVEV (reference sequence). Deletions cut 6 bases from V and 5 bases from J, with 25 bases between. CDR3 bases: TGTGCCAGCAGCCCAATCTCGGGGGCGATTGGTGGGTATGGCTACACCTTC. Encoded protein: CASSPISGAIGGYGYTF.

The chain combines TRBV5-1 with TRBJ2-6, with 7 bases lining up with TRBD1. The CDR3 length is 18 residues. CDR1 is SGHRS and CDR2 is YFSETQ in the germline V gene. V shed 4 bases and J 0 bases; nucleotides not matched to a gene: 10. This CDR3 is CASSLLGTVSSGANVLTF. In nucleotides, the CDR3 is TGCGCCAGCAGCCTGTTGGGGACAGTAAGCTCTGGGGCCAACGTCCTGACTTTC.

The V call is TRBV5-8, the J call TRBJ2-1; D call uncertain. The CDR3 length is 16 residues. Looked up from germline, CDR1 is SGHTS and CDR2 is YDEGEE. Trimming took off 5 bases at V and 0 bases at J, with 15 bases between the two ends. CDR3 sequence (DNA): TGTGCCAGCAGACCCGGGCCTTCGCGCTCCTACAATGAGCAGTTCTTC. Translated: CASRPGPSRSYNEQFF.

The chain uses TRBV10-3 and TRBJ2-1; unclear D gene. The V end was cut by 0 bases, the J end by 5 bases, with 11 bases between. CDR1 is ENHRY and CDR2 is SYGVKD in the germline V gene. There are 15 residues in the CDR3. In DNA, the CDR3 is TGTGCCATCAGTGAGTCGGGAAGGGATCACAATGAGCAGTTCTTC. Translated: CAISESGRDHNEQFF.

The chain joins TRBV19 to TRBJ2-2; D possibly corresponds to TRBD1 (6 bases). Trimming stripped 10 bases from V and 0 bases from J, with 21 bases between. The CDR3 is 17 residues long. The V gene's germline CDR1 is LNHDA and CDR2 SQIVND (reference sequence). CDR3 sequence (DNA): TGTGCCACCACGTACCTAACAGGGACCGCGAACACCGGGGAGCTGTTTTTT. Translating gives CATTYLTGTANTGELFF.

The gene calls are TRBV6-4 and TRBJ2-1; D may be TRBD2 (5 bases). Germline values: CDR1 MRHNA, CDR2 SNTAGT. There are 15 residues in the CDR3. Trimming took off 0 bases at V and 8 bases at J, with 14 bases between the two ends. CDR3 coding DNA: TGTGCCAGCAGTGACTCAAGGACTGCCGTCGATGAGCAGTTCTTC. Residues: CASSDSRTAVDEQFF.

V gene TRBV19 combines with J gene TRBJ2-3; TRBD1 is a possible D gene (5 bases). CDR1 and CDR2 (germline): LNHDA, SQIVND (reference sequence). The CDR3 extends over 13 amino acids. Trimming stripped 5 bases from V and 5 bases from J, with 11 bases between. CDR3 amino acids: CASSLGAVDTQYF. The CDR3, as DNA: TGTGCCAGTAGTCTTGGGGCTGTAGATACGCAGTATTTT. Based on the CDR3 plus reference TRBV19 and TRBJ2-3, the full variable domain is DGGITQSPKYLFRKEGQNVTLSCEQNLNHDAMYWYRQDPGQGLRLIYYSQIVNDFQKGDIAEGYSVSREKKESFPLTVTSAQKNPTAFYLCASSLGAVDTQYFGPGTRLTVL.

This chain uses TRBV14 with TRBJ2-6, with 7 positions matching TRBD1. The CDR3 length is 18 residues. Trimming removed 2 bases from V and 0 bases from J; junction bases left unmatched: 7. Germline V gives CDR1 SGHDN, CDR2 FVKESK. In DNA form, the CDR3 reads TGTGCCAGCAGCCAAAAGGGACAGCGGATCTCTGGGGCCAACGTCCTGACTTTC. Translation: CASSQKGQRISGANVLTF.

This chain links TRBV4-1 with TRBJ1-1, with D unclear. The CDR3 spans 15 residues. Trimming took off 0 bases at V and 5 bases at J, with 13 bases between the two ends. CDR1 and CDR2 from the germline V gene are MGHRA and YSYEKL. CDR3 region: CASSQDVSLGTEAFF. Here the CDR3 DNA reads TGCGCCAGCAGCCAAGACGTATCGCTAGGGACTGAAGCTTTCTTT.

The chain carries TRBV2 and TRBJ1-1, with a possible D match to TRBD1 (5 bases). V lost 9 bases and J lost 1, with 15 bases in between. This CDR3 spans 14 amino acids. Germline V gives CDR1 SNHLY, CDR2 FYNNEI. CDR3 DNA: TGTGCCAGGCGACGGGGGGAATCGAACACTGAAGCTTTCTTT. This sequence encodes CARRRGESNTEAFF. The full variable domain, in which reference TRBV2 and TRBJ1-1 provide the parts outside the CDR3, is EPEVTQTPSHQVTQMGQEVILRCVPISNHLYFYWYRQILGQKVEFLVSFYNNEISEKSEIFDDQFSVERPDGSNFTLKIRSTKLEDSAMYFCARRRGESNTEAFFGQGTRLTVV.

The chain combines TRBV5-6 with TRBJ2-7; D unresolved. The CDR3 loop spans 15 amino acids. CDR1 and CDR2 (germline): SGHDT, YYEEEE. Between the trimmed V and J ends, which lost 4 bases and 0 bases, there was a span of 14 bases. The DNA for the CDR3 is TGTGCCAGCAGCATCTTCAGGAGATCCTCCTACGAGCAGTACTTC. It codes for CASSIFRRSSYEQYF.

The chain carries TRBV27 and TRBJ1-4, with a possible D match to TRBD1 (6 bases). This CDR3 comprises 15 residues. The V end was cut by 5 bases, the J end by 8 bases, with 18 bases between. Germline CDR1 reads MNHEY; CDR2 reads SMNVEV (reference sequence). The CDR3 reads CASSPQGRVREKLFF. CDR3 nucleotide sequence: TGTGCCAGCAGTCCCCAGGGGCGAGTACGGGAAAAACTGTTTTTT.